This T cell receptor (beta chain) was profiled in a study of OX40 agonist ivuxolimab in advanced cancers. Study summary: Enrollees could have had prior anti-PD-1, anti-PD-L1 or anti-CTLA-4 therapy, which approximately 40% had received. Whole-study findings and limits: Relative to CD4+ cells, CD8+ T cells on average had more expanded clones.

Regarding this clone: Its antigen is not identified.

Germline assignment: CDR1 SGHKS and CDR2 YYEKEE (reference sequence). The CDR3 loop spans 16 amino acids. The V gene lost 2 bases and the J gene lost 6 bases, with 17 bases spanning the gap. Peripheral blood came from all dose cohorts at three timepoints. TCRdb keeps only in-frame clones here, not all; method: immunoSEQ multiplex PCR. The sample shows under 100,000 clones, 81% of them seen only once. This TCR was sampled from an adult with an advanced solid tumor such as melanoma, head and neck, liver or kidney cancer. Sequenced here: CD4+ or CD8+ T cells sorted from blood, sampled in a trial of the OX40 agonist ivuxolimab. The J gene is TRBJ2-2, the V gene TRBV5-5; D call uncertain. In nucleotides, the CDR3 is TGTGCCAGCAGCTTACAGCAGACCACTACCTCCGGGGAGCTGTTTTTT. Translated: CASSLQQTTTSGELFF.